These T cell receptor beta chains were read from a single sample in a study of T cells in tumors after PD-1 blockade. TCRdb keeps only in-frame clones here, not all; method: immunoSEQ multiplex PCR. The sample lists tens of thousands of clones, roughly 70% occurring once. The material was PBMCs, obtained after anti-PD-1 treatment. These receptors originate from a human donor with basal cell carcinoma. Both conserved end residues are part of each CDR3. A D gene is named only where the DNA matches it firmly. Some rows mark clone size as missing; the rest say once, few, many or name a class of expanded clone.

V,J,D,size,CDR3,DNA
TRBV5-4,TRBJ2-3,.,.,CASSLAQGGSTDTQYF,TGTGCCAGCAGCTTGGCCCAGGGGGGCAGCACAGATACGCAGTATTTT
TRBV5-4,TRBJ2-5,.,.,CASSTGDVMETQYF,TGTGCCAGCAGTACCGGGGACGTAATGGAGACCCAGTACTTC
TRBV19,TRBJ2-3,TRBD1,.,CASSIDRTGASTDTQYF,TGTGCCAGTAGTATAGATAGAACAGGGGCTAGCACAGATACGCAGTATTTT
TRBV4-2,TRBJ2-7,.,few,CASRQGIRGDNEQYF,TGTGCCAGCAGGCAAGGGATCAGGGGGGATAACGAGCAGTACTTC
TRBV11-1,TRBJ2-1,.,.,CASSRVGGYNEQFF,TGTGCCAGCAGCAGGGTAGGGGGTTACAATGAGCAGTTCTTC
TRBV25-1,TRBJ1-2,.,.,CASGLDGTNYGYTF,TGTGCCAGCGGCCTGGACGGAACTAACTATGGCTACACCTTC
TRBV15,TRBJ2-5,.,.,CATSRAGSAGETQYF,TGTGCCACCAGCAGAGCCGGGTCCGCCGGGGAGACCCAGTACTTC
TRBV18,TRBJ2-7,.,few,CASSPPSYEQYF,TGTGCCAGCTCACCACCATCCTACGAGCAGTACTTC
TRBV19,TRBJ2-3,.,few,CASGSSNRVTDTQYF,TGTGCCAGTGGTTCCTCTAACAGGGTGACAGATACGCAGTATTTT
TRBV9,TRBJ2-7,.,few,CASSLTGSGYEQYF,TGTGCCAGCAGCCTCACAGGGAGTGGCTACGAGCAGTACTTC
TRBV5-5,TRBJ2-5,TRBD2,few,CASSRGGALRETQYF,TGTGCCAGCAGCCGGGGGGGGGCCCTCCGAGAGACCCAGTACTTC
TRBV20-1,TRBJ2-1,.,.,CSARDQREQFF,TGCAGTGCTAGAGATCAGAGAGAGCAGTTCTTC
TRBV29-1,TRBJ1-2,.,.,CSVLGSTGNYGYTF,TGCAGCGTTCTGGGTTCGACGGGAAACTATGGCTACACCTTC
TRBV6-4,TRBJ2-1,.,few,CASSDEGDNNEQFF,TGTGCCAGCAGTGACGAGGGGGACAACAATGAGCAGTTCTTC
TRBV4-2,TRBJ2-6,TRBD2,.,CASSQGGAGGGSGANVLTF,TGTGCCAGCAGCCAAGGCGGAGCGGGGGGTGGTTCTGGGGCCAACGTCCTGACTTTC
TRBV28,TRBJ1-2,.,.,CASSSAGKAWGYGYTF,TGTGCCAGCAGTTCCGCAGGGAAAGCCTGGGGCTATGGCTACACCTTC
TRBV7-2,TRBJ2-7,.,.,CASSPGGGGGEQYF,TGTGCCAGCAGCCCCGGTGGGGGGGGCGGAGAGCAGTACTTC
TRBV3-1/TRBV3-2,TRBJ1-2,TRBD1,.,CASSQEVKGGNHGYTF,TGTGCCAGCAGCCAAGAGGTTAAAGGGGGCAACCATGGCTACACCTTC
TRBV20-1,TRBJ1-1,.,.,CSATTGFEAFF,TGCAGTGCTACTACAGGGTTTGAAGCTTTCTTT
TRBV12-3/TRBV12-4,TRBJ2-7,TRBD2,.,CASGSGVYEQYF,TGTGCCAGCGGTAGCGGGGTCTACGAGCAGTACTTC
TRBV30,TRBJ2-7,TRBD1,.,CACFRDRVGEQYF,TGTGCCTGTTTCCGGGACAGGGTGGGCGAGCAGTACTTC
TRBV2,TRBJ2-7,.,medium-sized,CASRARQLPPREQYF,TGTGCCAGCAGGGCCCGACAGCTCCCCCCCCGGGAGCAGTACTTC